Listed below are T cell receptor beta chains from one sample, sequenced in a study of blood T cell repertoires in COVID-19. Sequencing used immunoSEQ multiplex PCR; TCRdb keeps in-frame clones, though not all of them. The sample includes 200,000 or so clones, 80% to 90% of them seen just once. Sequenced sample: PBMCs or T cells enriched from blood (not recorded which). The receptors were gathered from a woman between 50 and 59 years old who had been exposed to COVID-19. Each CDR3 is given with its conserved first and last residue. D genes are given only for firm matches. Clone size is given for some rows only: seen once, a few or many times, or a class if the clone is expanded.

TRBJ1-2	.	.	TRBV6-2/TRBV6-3	CASSFRLTNYGYTF	TGTGCCAGCAGTTTCAGACTTACTAACTATGGCTACACCTTC
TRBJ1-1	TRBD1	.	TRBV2	CASSSDRGRTEAFF	TGTGCCAGCAGTTCGGACAGGGGCAGGACTGAAGCTTTCTTT
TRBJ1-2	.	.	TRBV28	CASSFWEGIEARYGYTF	TGTGCCAGCAGTTTCTGGGAGGGGATCGAAGCGCGCTATGGCTACACCTTC
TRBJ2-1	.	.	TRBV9	CASSPRGQYNEQFF	TGTGCCAGCAGCCCCCGAGGACAGTACAATGAGCAGTTCTTC
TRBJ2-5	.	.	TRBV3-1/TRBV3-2	CASSQVGGAQETQYF	TGTGCCAGCAGCCAGGTCGGAGGTGCCCAAGAGACCCAGTACTTC
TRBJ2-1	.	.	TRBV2	CASSLAVSYNEQFF	TGTGCCAGCTCTTTAGCGGTTTCCTACAATGAGCAGTTCTTC
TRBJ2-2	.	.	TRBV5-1	CASRVQGPDTGELFF	TGCGCCAGCCGGGTCCAGGGTCCGGACACCGGGGAGCTGTTTTTT
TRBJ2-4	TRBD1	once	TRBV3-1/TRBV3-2	CASSPDRVAKNIQYF	TGTGCCAGCAGTCCGGACAGGGTAGCCAAAAACATTCAGTACTTC
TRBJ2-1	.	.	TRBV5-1	CASSPDTGGAYNEQFF	TGCGCCAGCAGCCCGGACACTGGGGGCGCCTACAATGAGCAGTTCTTC
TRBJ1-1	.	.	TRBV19	CASSVSRLNTEAFF	TGTGCCAGTAGTGTATCCAGATTGAACACTGAAGCTTTCTTT
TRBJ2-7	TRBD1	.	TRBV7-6	CASSLETGAHYEQYF	TGTGCCAGCAGCTTAGAAACAGGGGCCCACTACGAGCAGTACTTC
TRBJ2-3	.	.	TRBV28	CASSTSTDTQYF	TGTGCCAGCAGTACTAGCACAGATACGCAGTATTTT
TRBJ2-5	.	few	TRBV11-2	CASSLGGGRETQYF	TGTGCCAGCAGCTTAGGGGGGGGCCGAGAGACCCAGTACTTC
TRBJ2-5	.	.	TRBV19	CASSVGGETQYF	TGTGCCAGTAGTGTCGGAGGAGAGACCCAGTACTTC
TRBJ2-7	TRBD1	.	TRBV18	CASSGQQTYEQYF	TGTGCCAGCTCGGGACAGCAGACCTACGAGCAGTACTTC
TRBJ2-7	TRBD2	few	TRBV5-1	CASSVVGGVYEQYF	TGCGCCAGCAGCGTGGTCGGGGGGGTCTACGAGCAGTACTTC
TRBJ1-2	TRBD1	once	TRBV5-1	CASSLQTGVNYGYTF	TGCGCCAGCAGCCTTCAAACAGGGGTTAACTATGGCTACACCTTC
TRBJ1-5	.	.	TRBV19	CASSRDYSNQPQHF	TGTGCCAGTAGCAGGGATTATAGCAATCAGCCCCAGCATTTT
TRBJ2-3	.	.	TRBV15	CATSIFAPGTTGDTQYF	TGTGCCACCAGCATTTTTGCCCCCGGGACAACGGGGGATACGCAGTATTTT
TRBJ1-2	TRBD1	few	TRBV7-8	CASSLRQGLGYTF	TGTGCCAGCAGCTTAAGACAGGGGTTGGGCTACACCTTC
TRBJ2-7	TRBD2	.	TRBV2	CASSGTSGDDYEQYF	TGTGCCAGCAGCGGGACTAGCGGGGATGACTACGAGCAGTACTTC
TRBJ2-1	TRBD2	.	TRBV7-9	CASSLGGTSGGPSYNEQFF	TGTGCCAGCAGCTTAGGAGGGACTAGCGGGGGCCCGTCCTACAATGAGCAGTTCTTC
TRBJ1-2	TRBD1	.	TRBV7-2	CASSSDRGEFYGYTF	TGTGCCAGCAGCTCCGACAGGGGCGAGTTCTATGGCTACACCTTC
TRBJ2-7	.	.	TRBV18	CASSAKSSYEQYF	TGTGCCAGCTCCGCAAAGAGCTCCTACGAGCAGTACTTC